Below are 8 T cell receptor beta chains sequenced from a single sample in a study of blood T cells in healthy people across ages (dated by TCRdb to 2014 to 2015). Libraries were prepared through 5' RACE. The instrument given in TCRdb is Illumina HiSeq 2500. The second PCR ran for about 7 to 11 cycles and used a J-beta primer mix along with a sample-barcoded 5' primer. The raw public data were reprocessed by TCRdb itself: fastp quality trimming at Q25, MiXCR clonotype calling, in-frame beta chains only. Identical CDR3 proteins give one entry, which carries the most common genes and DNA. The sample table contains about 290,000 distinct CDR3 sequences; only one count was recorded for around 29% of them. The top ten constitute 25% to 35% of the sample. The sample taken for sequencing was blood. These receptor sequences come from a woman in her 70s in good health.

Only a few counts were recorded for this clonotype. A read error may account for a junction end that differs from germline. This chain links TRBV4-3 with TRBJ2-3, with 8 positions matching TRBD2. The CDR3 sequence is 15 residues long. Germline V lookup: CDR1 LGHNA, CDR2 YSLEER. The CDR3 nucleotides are TGCGCCAGCGGCCAAGATATTGCGGGAGGAGGTACGCAGTATTTT. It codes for CASGQDIAGGGTQYF.

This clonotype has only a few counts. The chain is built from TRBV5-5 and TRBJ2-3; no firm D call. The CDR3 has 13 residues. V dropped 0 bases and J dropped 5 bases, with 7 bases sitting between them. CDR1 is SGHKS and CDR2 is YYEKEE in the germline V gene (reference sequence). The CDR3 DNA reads TGTGCCAGCAGCTTGGTCCCAGAAGATACGCAGTATTTT. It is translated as CASSLVPEDTQYF.

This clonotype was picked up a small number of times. CDR3 in amino acids: CSVRGQGAATYEQYF. The CDR3 coding sequence is TGCAGCGTTCGGGGACAGGGGGCCGCAACCTACGAGCAGTACTTC. The V gene is TRBV29-1, the J gene TRBJ2-1; 12 bases are a match to TRBD1. The J call may be incorrect, as the DNA end agrees better with TRBJ2-7. The CDR3 has 15 residues. The germline gives CDR1 SQVTM, CDR2 ANQGSEA.

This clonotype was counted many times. DNA of the CDR3: TGTGCCAGCAGCTTAGCTAGTATTAAAGAGACCCAGTACTTC. This encodes CASSLASIKETQYF. The chain employs TRBV7-2 and TRBJ2-5; D uncertain. CDR1 and CDR2 (germline): SGHTA, FQGNSA. This CDR3 is 14 amino acids long. The V gene lost 0 bases and the J gene lost 3 bases, with 8 bases spanning the gap.

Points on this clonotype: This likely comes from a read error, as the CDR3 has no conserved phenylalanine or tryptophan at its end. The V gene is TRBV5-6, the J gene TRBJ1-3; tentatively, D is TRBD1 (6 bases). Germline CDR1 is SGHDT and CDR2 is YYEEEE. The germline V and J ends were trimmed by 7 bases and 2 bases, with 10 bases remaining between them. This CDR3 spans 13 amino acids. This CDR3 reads CASRQAAGNTIYY. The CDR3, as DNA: TGTGCCAGCCGACAGGCGGCTGGAAACACCATATATTAT.

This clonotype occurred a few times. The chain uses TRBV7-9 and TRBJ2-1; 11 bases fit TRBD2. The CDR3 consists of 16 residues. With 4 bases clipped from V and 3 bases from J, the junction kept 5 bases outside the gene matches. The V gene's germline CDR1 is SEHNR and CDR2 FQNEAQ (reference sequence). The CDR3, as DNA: TGTGCCAGCAGCTCCCCGGGACTAGCGGACTACAATGAGCAGTTCTTC. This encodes CASSSPGLADYNEQFF.

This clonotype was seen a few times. The CDR3, as DNA: TGCAGCGTTGAAATCGGACAGGGGGCTTACGAGCAGTACTTC. It encodes CSVEIGQGAYEQYF. The genes are TRBV29-1 and TRBJ2-7, with 11 bases that match TRBD1. The CDR3 length is 14 residues. Trimming removed 2 bases from V and 4 bases from J; junction bases left unmatched: 4. Germline loops: CDR1 SQVTM, CDR2 ANQGSEA.

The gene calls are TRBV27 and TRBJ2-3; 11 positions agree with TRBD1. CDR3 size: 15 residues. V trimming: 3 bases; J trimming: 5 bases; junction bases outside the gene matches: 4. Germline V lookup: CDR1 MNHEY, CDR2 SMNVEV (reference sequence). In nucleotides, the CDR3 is TGTGCCAGCAGTTTCGGACAGGGGGCGGTAGATACGCAGTATTTT. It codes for CASSFGQGAVDTQYF.